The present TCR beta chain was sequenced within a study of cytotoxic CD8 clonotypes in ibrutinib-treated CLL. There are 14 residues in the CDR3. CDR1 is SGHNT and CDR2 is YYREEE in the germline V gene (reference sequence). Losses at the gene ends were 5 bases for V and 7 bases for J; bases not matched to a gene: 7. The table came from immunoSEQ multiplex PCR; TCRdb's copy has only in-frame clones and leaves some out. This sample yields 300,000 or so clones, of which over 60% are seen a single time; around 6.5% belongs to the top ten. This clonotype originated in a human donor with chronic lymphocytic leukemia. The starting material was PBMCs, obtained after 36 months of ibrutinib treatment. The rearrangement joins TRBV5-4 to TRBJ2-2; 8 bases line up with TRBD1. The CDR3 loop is CASRRAGGSGELFF. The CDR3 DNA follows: TGTGCCAGCAGGCGAGCAGGGGGCAGCGGGGAGCTGTTTTTT.